One T cell receptor (beta chain) is described in this entry. Its antigen remains unknown. The sample originates from a study of T-cell memory formation after mild COVID-19. Turning to the study itself: Largely, the TCR clusters proved donor specific. Study-wide results and caveats: Clones that contracted from day 15 to 85 had balanced CD4/CD8; later expanders were CD4+ biased. Cross-reactive memory seemingly joined, as some responding clones were found in pre-infection memory.

Trimming left V 2 bases short and J 3 bases short, with 11 bases between. This CDR3 is built from 15 residues. 5'RACE, which relied on constant-segment primers, yielded TCR alpha and TCR beta cDNA libraries carrying sample barcodes and UMIs. TCRdb re-called the 5' RACE reads with MiXCR, one entry per CDR3 protein. The sample holds more than 120,000 distinct CDR3 sequences, 15% to 20% seen once. The sequence was obtained from an adult woman who had mild COVID-19 (a few samples of this study predate the infection). Cell type and time point are not known. The J gene is TRBJ1-3, the V gene TRBV12-3 or TRBV12-4; D unresolved. Source material: PBMCs or a T cell subset sorted from them (not recorded which). The CDR3 loop reads CASSLTQNIGNTIYF. CDR3 bases: TGTGCCAGCAGTTTAACACAGAATATTGGAAACACCATATATTTT.